The 19 T cell receptor beta chains reported below all come from one sample, sequenced in a study of shared clonotypes between healthy human individuals (dated by TCRdb to 2020 to 2021). The library was prepared using the immunoSEQ multiplex PCR assay. TCRdb mirrors the immuneACCESS table, restricted to in-frame sequences. Some clones are absent from its copies; in checked studies, under half trace to an unresolved V gene, and the reason for the others is unknown. The sample profile shows about 2.4 million clones; approximately 90% of them were found once. The ten largest account for over 0.12% of the sample. Sequenced: naive CD4+ T cells sorted from blood. The cell subset or site label here, explained by the study, means: CD45RA+ positively selected. These receptors all stem from a young man in good health.

The chain links TRBV11-3 to TRBJ2-7; tentatively, D is TRBD2 (5 bases). This CDR3 comprises 16 residues. The V gene's germline CDR1 is SGHNT and CDR2 YENEEA. With 5 bases removed from V and 3 bases from J, the gap between germline ends came to 20 bases. The CDR3 nucleotides are TGTGCCAGCAGCCCCACTGGGATACTGGCGGGCTACGAGCAGTACTTC. Its translation is CASSPTGILAGYEQYF. Full variable domain (rest looked up from reference TRBV11-3 and TRBJ2-7): EAGVVQSPRYKIIEKKQPVAFWCNPISGHNTLYWYLQNLGQGPELLIRYENEEAVDDSQLPKDRFSAERLKGVDSTLKIQPAELGDSAVYLCASSPTGILAGYEQYFGPGTRLTVT.

The genes are TRBV9 and TRBJ2-1, with 8 bases fitting TRBD1. The CDR3 length is 15 residues. Germline V gene data show CDR1 as SGDLS and CDR2 as YYNGEE. The V and J ends lost 3 bases and 0 bases, in that order; junction bases with no gene match: 2. Here the CDR3 reads CASSADRASYNEQFF. CDR3 sequence (DNA): TGTGCCAGCAGCGCGGACAGGGCCTCCTACAATGAGCAGTTCTTC.

This chain joins TRBV5-1 and TRBJ2-1, with D possibly TRBD2 on 6 matching bases. The germline V gene has CDR1 SGHRS and CDR2 YFSETQ. This CDR3 is 14 amino acids long. V lost 4 bases and J lost 5, with 13 bases in between. The CDR3: CASSTGGPDNEQFF. DNA of the CDR3: TGCGCCAGCAGCACCGGAGGGCCGGACAATGAGCAGTTCTTC.

V is TRBV18 and J is TRBJ1-4; TRBD1 might be the D (5 bases). Trimming stripped 11 bases from V and 4 bases from J, with 17 bases between. There are 14 residues in the CDR3. Germline CDR1 and CDR2: KGHSH and LQKENI. The CDR3 protein is CACGAGTGNEKLFF. The CDR3 DNA follows: TGTGCCTGCGGCGCCGGGACGGGTAATGAAAAACTGTTTTTT.

The gene calls are TRBV6-6 and TRBJ2-5; the D gene is possibly TRBD2 (6 bases). Germline CDR1 is MNHNY and CDR2 is SVGAGI (reference sequence). V was shortened by 6 bases and J by 4 bases, with 15 bases between the two germline ends. The CDR3 spans 14 residues. The CDR3 sequence: CASSWDSGRETQYF. For the CDR3, the DNA is TGTGCCAGCAGCTGGGACTCTGGAAGAGAGACCCAGTACTTC.

The V gene is TRBV27, the J gene TRBJ1-5; possible D gene TRBD1, 6 bases. The germline CDR1 and CDR2 sequences are MNHEY and SMNVEV (reference sequence). V shed 1 base and J shed 2 bases, with 12 bases lying between them. The CDR3 sequence is 16 residues long. The CDR3 region is CASSLLGGQGNQPQHF. For the CDR3, the DNA is TGTGCCAGCAGTTTATTGGGGGGGCAAGGCAATCAGCCCCAGCATTTT.

About this clone itself: In the same sample, other DNA sequences code for this CDR3. This chain uses TRBV5-1 with TRBJ2-1; 14 bases fit TRBD2. V dropped 4 bases and J dropped 7; count of bases not matched to a gene: 7. Germline loops: CDR1 SGHRS, CDR2 YFSETQ. The CDR3 runs to 16 residues. CDR3 DNA sequence: TGCGCCAGCAGCGCCGGACTAGCGGGGGGTGAAAATGAGCAGTTCTTC. Amino acids: CASSAGLAGGENEQFF.

DNA for the CDR3: TGTGCCAGCAGGGGGGGACTCGGCGCTGAGCAGTTCTTC. Amino acid sequence: CASRGGLGAEQFF. The chain recombines TRBV2 with TRBJ2-1; the D gene is possibly TRBD2 (6 bases). The V gene lost 6 bases and the J gene lost 9 bases, with 15 bases spanning the gap. The CDR3 is 13 residues long. Germline V gene sequence: CDR1 SNHLY, CDR2 FYNNEI.

This chain uses TRBV6-6 with TRBJ2-1, with D perhaps given as TRBD1 or TRBD2 (5 bases each). From germline, CDR1 is MNHNY and CDR2 SVGAGI (reference sequence). The length of the CDR3 is 16 residues. V lost 6 bases and J lost 5, with 20 bases in between. The CDR3 region has the DNA TGTGCCAGCAGCAACAAAGGCAGGGAGAGTGACAATGAGCAGTTCTTC. This sequence encodes CASSNKGRESDNEQFF.

The J gene is TRBJ1-6, the V gene TRBV28; D perhaps matches TRBD1 (6 bases). The germline gives CDR1 MDHEN, CDR2 SYDVKM. V was cut by 5 bases and J by 7 bases, with 12 bases left in between. The CDR3 consists of 14 residues. CDR3 sequence: CASSARRGNSPLHF. CDR3 DNA: TGTGCCAGCAGTGCCCGCAGGGGCAATTCACCCCTCCACTTT.

This clone was observed a single time. Other DNA sequences in this sample translate to the same CDR3. The chain combines TRBV28 with TRBJ1-4; 9 bases map to TRBD1. Germline CDR1 reads MDHEN; CDR2 reads SYDVKM. This CDR3 comprises 16 residues. Trimming at V came to 3 bases and at J to 4 bases, leaving 6 bases not matched to a gene. CDR3 nucleotides: TGTGCCAGCAGTTTGCGAGGACAGGGGAGTAATGAAAAACTGTTTTTT. Translating gives CASSLRGQGSNEKLFF.

The CDR3 DNA reads TGTGCCAGCAGATTGGAACGGGGCTACTACAATGAGCAGTTCTTC. Protein: CASRLERGYYNEQFF. The V and J genes are TRBV2 and TRBJ2-1; D may match TRBD1 or TRBD2 (5 bases each). In germline, CDR1 is SNHLY, CDR2 FYNNEI. The CDR3 spans 15 residues. Trimming stripped 6 bases from V and 3 bases from J, with 15 bases between.

CDR3 coding DNA: TGCGCCAGCAGCCAAGGATCCTCTGGTAGCGGGAGGAACACCGGGGAGCTGTTTTTT. It encodes CASSQGSSGSGRNTGELFF. This sequence joins TRBV4-1 and TRBJ2-2; 9 bases line up with TRBD2. The junction had 10 bases not matched to a gene; V was cut back by 1 base and J by 1 base. Germline assignment: CDR1 MGHRA and CDR2 YSYEKL. CDR3 length equals 19 residues.

The V gene is TRBV27, the J gene TRBJ1-3; D may be TRBD1 (5 bases). Germline values: CDR1 MNHEY, CDR2 SMNVEV (reference sequence). V dropped 3 bases and J dropped 3 bases, with 6 bases sitting between them. CDR3 length equals 13 residues. The CDR3 nucleotides are TGTGCCAGCAGTTTCAGGGATGGAAACACCATATATTTT. It specifies CASSFRDGNTIYF.

J is TRBJ2-6 and V is TRBV11-2; D tentatively fits TRBD1 or TRBD2 (5 bases each). The CDR3 is 17 amino acids. The V end lost 5 bases, the J end lost 0 bases, and 14 bases lay between the germline ends. CDR1 SGHAT and CDR2 FQNNGV come from the germline V gene. The CDR3 nucleotides read TGTGCCAGCAGCCCTCGGGACGGTTCCTCTGGGGCCAACGTCCTGACTTTC. As protein: CASSPRDGSSGANVLTF.

The rearrangement uses TRBV7-6 and TRBJ2-7; TRBD2 is a possible D gene (6 bases). CDR1 is SGHVS, CDR2 FNYEAQ, per germline. Deletions cut 4 bases from V and 5 bases from J, with 21 bases between. The CDR3 contains 16 residues. CDR3 protein: CASSWRELEPTDEQYF. The CDR3 DNA reads TGTGCCAGCAGCTGGAGGGAACTAGAGCCTACGGACGAGCAGTACTTC.

The chain joins TRBV10-1 to TRBJ2-3; D might be TRBD1 (5 bases). CDR3 length equals 14 residues. CDR1 and CDR2 from the germline V gene are WNHNN and SYGVQD (reference sequence). Trimming shortened V by 3 bases and J by 6 bases, and 13 bases separated the two germline ends. CDR3 nucleotide sequence: TGCGCCAGCAGTGAAGCAGGGCTAGGGGATACGCAGTATTTT. It specifies CASSEAGLGDTQYF.

This chain uses TRBV5-6 with TRBJ1-2; D not resolved. Germline V gene lookup returns CDR1 SGHDT and CDR2 YYEEEE. The CDR3 loop spans 15 amino acids. Trimming took 0 bases from V and 0 from J, leaving 9 bases between them. CDR3 in DNA: TGTGCCAGCAGCTTGGTTCTGGACGCTAACTATGGCTACACCTTC. This sequence encodes CASSLVLDANYGYTF.

CDR3 sequence reads: CASSQTGYGYTF. In nucleotides, the CDR3 is TGCGCCAGCAGCCAGACAGGGTATGGCTACACCTTC. The chain carries TRBV4-1 and TRBJ1-2, with 7 bases aligning to TRBD1. There are 12 residues in the CDR3. Germline-derived CDR1 and CDR2 are MGHRA and YSYEKL. V was pared by 3 bases and J by 5 bases, with 0 bases of the junction left unmatched.